This TCR beta chain was identified in a study of blood T cells in healthy people across ages (dated by TCRdb to the mid-2010s). In the study overall: Template switching captured roughly one uniquely barcoded TCR beta cDNA molecule per two T cells in model experiments. Donors were grouped into four age groups: young (average approximately 15 years), middle-aged (less than 40), aged (around 62) and long-lived (around 80). For two donors (one aged 18 to 29 and one aged 80 or older), the study analyzed two additional independent replicas of 1 million unique cDNA reads from the same blood draw. To track age-related changes in TCR beta repertoire diversity, the study relied on deep sequencing normalized with unique cDNA molecular identifiers. Overall results and qualifications from the work: Estimates of total diversity based on one million sequenced T cells were considered lower bounds and underestimates. The CMV infection status of donors was not known, potentially confounding age-related changes in expanded clonotypes. Because profiling used bulk unsorted PBMCs, naive and antigen-experienced compartments could not be compared conclusively. Compared with the aged group, the long-lived group had more naive CD4+ T cells, fewer expanded clones and increased TCR diversity, suggesting age selection. The percentage of naive T cells measured by flow cytometry correlated strongly with observed TCR beta diversity. As age increased, observed TCR beta diversity per million T cells dropped in a roughly linear way, and a significant reduction was already evident by age 40.

Receptor libraries were prepared by 5' RACE. The sequencing machine was an Illumina HiSeq 2500. A second PCR of about 6 to 12 cycles was performed with a sample-barcoded 5' primer and a J-beta primer mix. A unique molecular identifier was introduced onto each TCR beta cDNA molecule by a template-switch 5' adaptor carrying 12 random nucleotides. Each sample yielded at least 3 million CDR3-containing paired-end reads. All of the RNA was converted into first-strand cDNA using the Mint cDNA synthesis kit, with a TRBC-specific oligonucleotide serving as the primer. After uracil-DNA glycosylase treatment, a first 18-cycle PCR used universal primers M1SS and BC2_uni_R on all cDNA. Per the original workflow: Each sample was normalized by randomly selecting 1 million high-quality reads, each carrying a distinct molecular identifier. Instead of being binned into consensus sequences, reads with shared molecular identifiers were discarded. CDR3 identification, clonotype clustering and error correction used MiTCR with a Q25 quality threshold and the strictest error-elimination algorithm. A nonparametric unseen species model with Euler transformation was used to estimate lower-bound total TCR beta diversity. The raw public reads went through TCRdb reprocessing: fastp at Q25, MiXCR clone calling, in-frame beta chains kept. Merged by CDR3 protein, the rows form single entries marked with the most common genes and DNA. TCRdb, not the original authors, processed these V and J calls. This sample has 600,000 to 850,000 distinct CDR3 sequences in its table, and 20% to 25% of those were observed once. Jointly, the top ten make up roughly 9% of the sample.

Concerning this clonotype: The clone's antigen remains unknown. Base quality data are lacking; no much larger clone is found one base away.

As encoded in the germline V gene (reference sequence), CDR1 is LNHNV while CDR2 is YYDKDF. The CDR3 sequence holds 14 residues, the cysteine and phenylalanine included. Here the CDR3 DNA is all that survives: 42 bases in frame from base 1. Relative to germline, V is 8 bases shorter and J is 5 bases shorter, with 18 bases between their ends. The 35 to 40 donors, aged about 6 to 100 years, were systemically healthy Caucasian individuals from Russia. About 9.6 milliliters of peripheral blood were collected from each donor into EDTA-treated Vacutainer tubes. Ficoll-Paque density-gradient centrifugation was used to isolate PBMCs, with at least 7 million per sample. Trizol reagent was used to extract total RNA from the PBMCs, yielding at least 6 micrograms per sample. The percentages of naive CD45RAhigh/CD27high T cells were determined by flow cytometry on a PBMC aliquot from every donor. The same sample was also used in a study of T cells of mothers and their children. As the second paper documents: Nine systemically healthy Caucasian individuals served as donors, namely three mothers together with their six children. cDNA synthesis used all of the extracted RNA, with roughly 1.6 ug of RNA in each 15 ul reaction. In the second PCR, the M1S primer introduced both the sample barcodes and 2-4 random nucleotides. Over 9.5 million TCR beta CDR3 reads were obtained for each mother, and 2.5 million to 3.5 million reads were obtained for each child. Thymic selection similarly shapes TCR recombination output in related and unrelated pairs, with minor effect from inherited differences. Normalized repertoire overlap was always slightly but never significantly higher in related than unrelated mother-child pairs. Persistent microchimeric T cell clones were not detected, at a sensitivity of about 100 clones per million clonotypes. Deep NGS was used in the study to compare the TCR beta repertoires of mothers and children and to look for features that separate related mother-child pairs from unrelated individuals. Mothers averaged roughly 40 +/- 4 years of age and children averaged roughly 12 +/- 4 years. After adapter ligation was performed with NEBNext reagents, the libraries were sequenced on an Illumina HiSeq 2000 with 100+100 nt paired-end reads. Mother and child libraries were prepared a month apart and sequenced in separate runs to prevent cross-contamination. For each donor, between roughly 500,000 and 2,100,000 distinct TCR beta clonotypes were identified. Naive TCR beta clonotypes were estimated from low-frequency clonotypes matched to each donor's FACS-determined naive share, without sorting.

The chain was built from TRBV15 and TRBJ1-2, with a tentative D gene TRBD1 over 6 matching bases. This sequence was found in a boy aged 5-17 years in good health. Sample: blood. Here the CDR3 is given as CATATWTDNYGYTF. The nucleotides are TGTGCCACCGCTACATGGACAGATAATTATGGCTACACCTTC.